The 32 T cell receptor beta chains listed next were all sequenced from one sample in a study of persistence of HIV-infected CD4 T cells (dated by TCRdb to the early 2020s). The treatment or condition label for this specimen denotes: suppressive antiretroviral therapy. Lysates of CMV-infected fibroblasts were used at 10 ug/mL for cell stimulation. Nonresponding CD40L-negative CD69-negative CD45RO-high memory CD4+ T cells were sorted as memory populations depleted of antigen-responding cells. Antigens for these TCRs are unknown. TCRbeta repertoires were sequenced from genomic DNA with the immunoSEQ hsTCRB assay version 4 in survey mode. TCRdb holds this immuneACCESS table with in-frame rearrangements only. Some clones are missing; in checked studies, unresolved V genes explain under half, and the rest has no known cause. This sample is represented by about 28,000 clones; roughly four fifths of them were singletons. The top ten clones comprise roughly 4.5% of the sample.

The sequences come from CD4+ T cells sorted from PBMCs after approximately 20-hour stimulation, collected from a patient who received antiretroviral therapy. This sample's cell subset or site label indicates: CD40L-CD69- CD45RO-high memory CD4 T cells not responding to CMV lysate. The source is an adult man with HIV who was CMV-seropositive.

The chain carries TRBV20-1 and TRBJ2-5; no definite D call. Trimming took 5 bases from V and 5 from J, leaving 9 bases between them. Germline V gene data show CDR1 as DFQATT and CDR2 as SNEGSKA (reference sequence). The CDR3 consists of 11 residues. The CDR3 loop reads CSAEPVETQYF. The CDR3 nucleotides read TGCAGTGCTGAGCCTGTTGAGACCCAGTACTTC.

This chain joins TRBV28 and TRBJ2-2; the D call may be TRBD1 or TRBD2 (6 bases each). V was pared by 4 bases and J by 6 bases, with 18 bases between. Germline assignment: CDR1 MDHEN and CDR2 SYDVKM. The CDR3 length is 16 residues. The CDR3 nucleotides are TGTGCCAGCAGTTCTAATAACCCGGGGGCCCCCGGGGAGCTGTTTTTT. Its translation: CASSSNNPGAPGELFF. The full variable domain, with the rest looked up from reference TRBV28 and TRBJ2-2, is DVKVTQSSRYLVKRTGEKVFLECVQDMDHENMFWYRQDPGLGLRLIYFSYDVKMKEKGDIPEGYSVSREKKERFSLILESASTNQTSMYLCASSSNNPGAPGELFFGEGSRLTVL.

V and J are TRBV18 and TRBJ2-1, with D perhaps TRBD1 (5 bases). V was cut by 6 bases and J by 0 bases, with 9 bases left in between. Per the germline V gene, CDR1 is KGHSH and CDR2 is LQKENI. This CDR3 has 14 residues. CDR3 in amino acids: CASSPDSSYNEQFF. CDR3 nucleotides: TGTGCCAGCTCCCCAGACAGCTCCTACAATGAGCAGTTCTTC.

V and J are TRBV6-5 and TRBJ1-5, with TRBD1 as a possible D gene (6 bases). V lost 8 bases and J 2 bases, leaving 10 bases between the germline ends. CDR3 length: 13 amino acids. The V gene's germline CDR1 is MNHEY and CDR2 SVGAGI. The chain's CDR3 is CASRRQGNQPQHF. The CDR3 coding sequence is TGTGCCAGCCGGAGACAGGGCAATCAGCCCCAGCATTTT.

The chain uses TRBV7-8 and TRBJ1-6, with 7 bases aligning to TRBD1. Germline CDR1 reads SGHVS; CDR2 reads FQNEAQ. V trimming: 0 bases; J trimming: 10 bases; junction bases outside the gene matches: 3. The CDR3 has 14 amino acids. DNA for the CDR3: TGTGCCAGCAGCTTAGCCGCAGGGGGATCACCCCTCCACTTT. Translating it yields CASSLAAGGSPLHF.

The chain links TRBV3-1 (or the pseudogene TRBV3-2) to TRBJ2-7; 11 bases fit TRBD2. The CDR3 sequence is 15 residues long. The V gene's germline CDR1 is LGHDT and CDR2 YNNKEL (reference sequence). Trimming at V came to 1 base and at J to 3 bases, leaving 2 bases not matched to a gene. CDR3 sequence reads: CASSQGLAGHYEQYF. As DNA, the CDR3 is TGTGCCAGCAGCCAAGGACTAGCGGGGCACTACGAGCAGTACTTC.

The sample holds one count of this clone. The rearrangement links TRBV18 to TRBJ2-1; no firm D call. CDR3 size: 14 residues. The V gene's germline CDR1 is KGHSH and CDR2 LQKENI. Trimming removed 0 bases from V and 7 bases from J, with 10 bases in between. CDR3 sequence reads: CASSPPVVRNEQFF. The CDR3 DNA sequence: TGTGCCAGCTCACCACCGGTTGTAAGAAATGAGCAGTTCTTC.

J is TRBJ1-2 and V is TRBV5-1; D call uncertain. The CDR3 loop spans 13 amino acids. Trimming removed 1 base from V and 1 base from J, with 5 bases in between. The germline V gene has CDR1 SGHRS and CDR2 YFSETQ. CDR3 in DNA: TGCGCCAGCAGCTTGCGTAGTAACTATGGCTACACCTTC. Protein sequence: CASSLRSNYGYTF.

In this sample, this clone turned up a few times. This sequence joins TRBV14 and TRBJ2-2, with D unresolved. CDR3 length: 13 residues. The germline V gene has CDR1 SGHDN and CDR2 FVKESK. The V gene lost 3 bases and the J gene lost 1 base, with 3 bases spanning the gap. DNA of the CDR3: TGTGCCAGCAGCCACCGGAACACCGGGGAGCTGTTTTTT. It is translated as CASSHRNTGELFF.

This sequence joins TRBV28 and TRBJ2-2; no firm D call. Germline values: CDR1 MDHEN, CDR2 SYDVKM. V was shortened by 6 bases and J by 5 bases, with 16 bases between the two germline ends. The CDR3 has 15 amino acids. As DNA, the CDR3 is TGTGCCAGCAGGAATTTTTCTCCCGGAACCGGGGAGCTGTTTTTT. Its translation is CASRNFSPGTGELFF.

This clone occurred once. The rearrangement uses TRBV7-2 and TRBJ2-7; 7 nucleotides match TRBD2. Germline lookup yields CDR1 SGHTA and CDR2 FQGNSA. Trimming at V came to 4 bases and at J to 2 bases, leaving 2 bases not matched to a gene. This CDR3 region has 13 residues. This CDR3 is CASSSSGAYEQYF. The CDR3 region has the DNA TGTGCCAGCAGCTCCAGCGGGGCCTACGAGCAGTACTTC.

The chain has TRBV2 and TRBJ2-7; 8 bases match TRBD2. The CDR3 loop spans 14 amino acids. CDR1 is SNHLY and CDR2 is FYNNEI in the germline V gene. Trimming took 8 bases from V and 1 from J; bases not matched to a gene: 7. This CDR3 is CASSGGGTSYEQYF. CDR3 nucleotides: TGTGCCAGCTCGGGCGGGGGGACGTCCTACGAGCAGTACTTC. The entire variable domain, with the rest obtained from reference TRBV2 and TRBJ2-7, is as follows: EPEVTQTPSHQVTQMGQEVILRCVPISNHLYFYWYRQILGQKVEFLVSFYNNEISEKSEIFDDQFSVERPDGSNFTLKIRSTKLEDSAMYFCASSGGGTSYEQYFGPGTRLTVT.

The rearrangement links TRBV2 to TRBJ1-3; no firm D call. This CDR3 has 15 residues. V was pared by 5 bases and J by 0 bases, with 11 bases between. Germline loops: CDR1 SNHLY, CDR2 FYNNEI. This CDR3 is CASSKQSNSGNTIYF. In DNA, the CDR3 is TGTGCCAGCAGTAAACAGTCGAACTCTGGAAACACCATATATTTT. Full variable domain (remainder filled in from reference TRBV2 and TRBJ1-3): EPEVTQTPSHQVTQMGQEVILRCVPISNHLYFYWYRQILGQKVEFLVSFYNNEISEKSEIFDDQFSVERPDGSNFTLKIRSTKLEDSAMYFCASSKQSNSGNTIYFGEGSWLTVV.

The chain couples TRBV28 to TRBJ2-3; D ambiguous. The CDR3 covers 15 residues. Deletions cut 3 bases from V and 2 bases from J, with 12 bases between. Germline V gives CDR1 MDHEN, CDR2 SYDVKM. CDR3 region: CASSFRSPLTDTQYF. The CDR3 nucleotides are TGTGCCAGCAGTTTTAGGAGCCCGCTCACAGATACGCAGTATTTT.

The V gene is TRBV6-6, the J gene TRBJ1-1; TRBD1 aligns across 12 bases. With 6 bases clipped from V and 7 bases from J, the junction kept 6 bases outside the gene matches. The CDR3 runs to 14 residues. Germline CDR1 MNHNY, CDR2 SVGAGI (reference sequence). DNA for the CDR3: TGTGCCAGCAGCCCGGGACAGGGGGCGTTTGAAGCTTTCTTT. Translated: CASSPGQGAFEAFF.

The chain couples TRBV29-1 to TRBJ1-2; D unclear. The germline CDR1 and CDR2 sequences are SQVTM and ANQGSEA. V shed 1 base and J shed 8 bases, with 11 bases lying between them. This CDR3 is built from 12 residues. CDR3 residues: CSVEVSGWGYTF. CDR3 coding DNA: TGCAGCGTTGAAGTCTCAGGCTGGGGCTACACCTTC.

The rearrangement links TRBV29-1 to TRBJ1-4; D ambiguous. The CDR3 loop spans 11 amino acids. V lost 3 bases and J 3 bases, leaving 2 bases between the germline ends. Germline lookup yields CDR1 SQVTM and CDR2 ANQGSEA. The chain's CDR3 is CSVDSNEKLFF. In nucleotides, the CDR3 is TGCAGCGTTGACTCTAATGAAAAACTGTTTTTT.

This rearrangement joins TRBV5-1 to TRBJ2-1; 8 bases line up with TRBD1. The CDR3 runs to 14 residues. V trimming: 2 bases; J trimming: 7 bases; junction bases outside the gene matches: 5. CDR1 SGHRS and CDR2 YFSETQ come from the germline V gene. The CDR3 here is CASSLETGANEQFF. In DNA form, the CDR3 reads TGCGCCAGCAGCTTAGAGACAGGGGCTAATGAGCAGTTCTTC.

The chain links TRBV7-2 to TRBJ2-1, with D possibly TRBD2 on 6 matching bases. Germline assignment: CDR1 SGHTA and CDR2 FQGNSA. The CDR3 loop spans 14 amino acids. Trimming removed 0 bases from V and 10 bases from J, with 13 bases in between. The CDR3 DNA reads TGTGCCAGCAGCTTAGCGGGGAGGCGGTTAGAGCAGTTCTTC. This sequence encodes CASSLAGRRLEQFF.

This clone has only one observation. CDR3 region: CASRDSALAGHRDTQYF. CDR3 in DNA: TGCGCCAGCCGAGACTCCGCCCTAGCGGGGCACAGGGATACGCAGTATTTT. J is TRBJ2-3 and V is TRBV10-2; 9 nucleotides align to TRBD2. The CDR3 is 17 residues long. Germline CDR1 is WSHSY and CDR2 is SAAADI. The V gene end was trimmed by 8 bases and the J gene end by 6 bases; junction bases not matched to a gene: 18.

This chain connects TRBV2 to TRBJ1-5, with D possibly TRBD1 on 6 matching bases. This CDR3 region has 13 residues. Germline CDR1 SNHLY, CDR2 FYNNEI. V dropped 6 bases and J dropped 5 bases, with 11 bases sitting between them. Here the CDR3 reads CASRAGEDQPQHF. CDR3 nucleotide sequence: TGTGCCAGCAGGGCAGGGGAGGATCAGCCCCAGCATTTT.

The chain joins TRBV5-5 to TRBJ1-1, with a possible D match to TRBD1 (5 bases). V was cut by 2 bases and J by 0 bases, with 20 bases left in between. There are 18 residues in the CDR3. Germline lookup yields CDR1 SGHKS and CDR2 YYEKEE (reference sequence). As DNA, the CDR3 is TGTGCCAGCAGCTTCCTGGCAGGAGCAGGGATCATGAACACTGAAGCTTTCTTT. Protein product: CASSFLAGAGIMNTEAFF.

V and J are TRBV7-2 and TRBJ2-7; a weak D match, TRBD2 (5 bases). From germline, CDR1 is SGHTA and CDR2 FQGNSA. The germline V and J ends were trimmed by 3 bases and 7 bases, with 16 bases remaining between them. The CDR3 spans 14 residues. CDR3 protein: CASSLQPSINEQYF. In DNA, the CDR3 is TGTGCCAGCAGCTTGCAACCTAGCATCAATGAGCAGTACTTC.

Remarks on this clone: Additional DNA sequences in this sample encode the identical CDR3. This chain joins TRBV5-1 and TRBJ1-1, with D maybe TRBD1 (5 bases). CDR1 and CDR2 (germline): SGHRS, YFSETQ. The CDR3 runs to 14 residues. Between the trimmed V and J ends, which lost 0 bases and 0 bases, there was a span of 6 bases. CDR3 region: CASSLEGVNTEAFF. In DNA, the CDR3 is TGCGCCAGCAGCTTGGAAGGGGTGAACACTGAAGCTTTCTTT.

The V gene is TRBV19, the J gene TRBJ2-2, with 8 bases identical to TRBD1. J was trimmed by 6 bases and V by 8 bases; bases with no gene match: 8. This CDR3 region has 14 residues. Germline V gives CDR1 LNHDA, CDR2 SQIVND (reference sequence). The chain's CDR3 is CASARGRFSGELFF. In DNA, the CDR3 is TGTGCCAGTGCCAGGGGGCGCTTTTCCGGGGAGCTGTTTTTT.

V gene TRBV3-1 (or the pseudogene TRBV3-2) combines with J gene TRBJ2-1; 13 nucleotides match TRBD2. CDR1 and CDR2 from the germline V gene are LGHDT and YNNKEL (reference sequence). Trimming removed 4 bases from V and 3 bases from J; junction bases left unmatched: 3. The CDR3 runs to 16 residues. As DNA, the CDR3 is TGTGCCAGCAGCCGGACTAGCGGGGGCCTCTACAATGAGCAGTTCTTC. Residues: CASSRTSGGLYNEQFF.

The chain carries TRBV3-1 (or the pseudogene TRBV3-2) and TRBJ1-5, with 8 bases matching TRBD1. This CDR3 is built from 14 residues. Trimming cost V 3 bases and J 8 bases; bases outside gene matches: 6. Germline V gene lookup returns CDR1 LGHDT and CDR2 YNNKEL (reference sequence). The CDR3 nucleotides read TGTGCCAGCAGCCACGGACAGGGATACAAGCCCCAGCATTTT. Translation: CASSHGQGYKPQHF.

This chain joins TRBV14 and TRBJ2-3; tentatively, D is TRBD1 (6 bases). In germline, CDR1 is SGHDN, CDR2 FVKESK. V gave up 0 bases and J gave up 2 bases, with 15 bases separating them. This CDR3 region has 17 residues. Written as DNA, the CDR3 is TGTGCCAGCAGCCAAGATTGGGTGGGGGCCCCCACAGATACGCAGTATTTT. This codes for CASSQDWVGAPTDTQYF.

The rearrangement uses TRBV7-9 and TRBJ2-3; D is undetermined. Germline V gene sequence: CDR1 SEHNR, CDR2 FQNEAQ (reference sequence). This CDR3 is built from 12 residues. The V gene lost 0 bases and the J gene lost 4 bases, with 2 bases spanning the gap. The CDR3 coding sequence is TGTGCCAGCAGCTTAGCGTCAGATACGCAGTATTTT. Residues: CASSLASDTQYF.

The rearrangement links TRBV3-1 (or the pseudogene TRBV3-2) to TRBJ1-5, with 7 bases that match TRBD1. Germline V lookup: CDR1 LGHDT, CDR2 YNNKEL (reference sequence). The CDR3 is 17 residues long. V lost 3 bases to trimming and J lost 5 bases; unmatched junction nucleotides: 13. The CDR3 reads CASSHRPGGDRDQPQHF. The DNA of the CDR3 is TGTGCCAGCAGCCACCGGCCAGGGGGGGATAGGGATCAGCCCCAGCATTTT.

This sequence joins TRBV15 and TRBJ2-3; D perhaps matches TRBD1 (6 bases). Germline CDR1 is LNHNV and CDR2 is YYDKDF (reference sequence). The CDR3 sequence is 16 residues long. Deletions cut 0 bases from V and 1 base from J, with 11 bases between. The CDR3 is CATSRDRAGGTDTQYF. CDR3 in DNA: TGTGCCACCAGCAGAGATAGGGCAGGGGGCACAGATACGCAGTATTTT.

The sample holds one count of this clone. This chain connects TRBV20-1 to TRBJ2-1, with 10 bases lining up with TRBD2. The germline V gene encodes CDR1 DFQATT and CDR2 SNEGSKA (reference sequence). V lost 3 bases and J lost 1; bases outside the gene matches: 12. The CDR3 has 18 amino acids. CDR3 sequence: CSASERGGLHRSYNEQFF. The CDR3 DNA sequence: TGCAGTGCTAGTGAGCGGGGGGGCCTACACCGGTCCTACAATGAGCAGTTCTTC.